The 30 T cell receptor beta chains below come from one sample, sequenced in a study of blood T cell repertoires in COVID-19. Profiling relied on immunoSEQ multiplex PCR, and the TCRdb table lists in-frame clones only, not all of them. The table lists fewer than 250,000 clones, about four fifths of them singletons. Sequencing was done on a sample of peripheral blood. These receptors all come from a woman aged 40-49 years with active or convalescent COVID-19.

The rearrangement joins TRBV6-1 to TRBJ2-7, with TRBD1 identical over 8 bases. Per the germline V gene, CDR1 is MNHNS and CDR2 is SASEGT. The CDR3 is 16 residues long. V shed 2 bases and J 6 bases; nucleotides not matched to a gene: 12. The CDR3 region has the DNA TGTGCCAGCAGTGAAAACCCAACAGGGGGAGGCGGCGAGCAGTACTTC. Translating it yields CASSENPTGGGGEQYF.

CDR3 in amino acids: CAWSFRAGGSNQPQHF. The CDR3 coding sequence is TGTGCCTGGAGTTTCAGGGCAGGGGGTAGCAATCAGCCCCAGCATTTT. V is TRBV30 and J is TRBJ1-5, with 7 bases lining up with TRBD1. V trimming: 2 bases; J trimming: 0 bases; junction bases outside the gene matches: 7. The V gene's germline CDR1 is GTSNPN and CDR2 SVGIG (reference sequence). This CDR3 is 16 amino acids long.

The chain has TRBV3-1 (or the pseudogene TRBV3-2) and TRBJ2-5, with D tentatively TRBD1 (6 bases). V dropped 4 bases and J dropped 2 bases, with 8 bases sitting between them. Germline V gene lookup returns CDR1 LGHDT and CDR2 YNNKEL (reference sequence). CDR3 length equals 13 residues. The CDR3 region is CASSPQGQETQYF. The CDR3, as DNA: TGTGCCAGCAGCCCGCAGGGGCAAGAGACCCAGTACTTC.

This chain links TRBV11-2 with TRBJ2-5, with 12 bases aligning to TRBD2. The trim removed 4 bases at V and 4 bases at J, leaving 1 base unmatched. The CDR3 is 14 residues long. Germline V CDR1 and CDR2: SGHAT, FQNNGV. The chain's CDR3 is CASSWGLAGETQYF. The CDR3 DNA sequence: TGTGCCAGCAGCTGGGGACTAGCGGGAGAGACCCAGTACTTC.

The CDR3 coding sequence is TGTGCCAGCAGCTTCGTATTCAGCTCCTACGAGCAGTACTTC. Amino acid sequence: CASSFVFSSYEQYF. The rearrangement uses TRBV7-8 and TRBJ2-7, with unresolved D. The length of the CDR3 is 14 residues. V was cut by 3 bases and J by 0 bases, with 9 bases left in between. Looked up from germline, CDR1 is SGHVS and CDR2 is FQNEAQ.

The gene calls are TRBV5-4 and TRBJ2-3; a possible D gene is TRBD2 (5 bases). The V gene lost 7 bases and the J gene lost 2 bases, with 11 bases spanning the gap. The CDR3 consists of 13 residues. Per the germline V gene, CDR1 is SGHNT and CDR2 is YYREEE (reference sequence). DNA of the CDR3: TGTGCCAGCGGGAGATCTCTCACAGATACGCAGTATTTT. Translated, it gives CASGRSLTDTQYF. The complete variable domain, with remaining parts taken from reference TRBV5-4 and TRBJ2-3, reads ETGVTQSPTHLIKTRGQQVTLRCSSQSGHNTVSWYQQALGQGPQFIFQYYREEENGRGNFPPRFSGLQFPNYSSELNVNALELDDSALYLCASGRSLTDTQYFGPGTRLTVL.

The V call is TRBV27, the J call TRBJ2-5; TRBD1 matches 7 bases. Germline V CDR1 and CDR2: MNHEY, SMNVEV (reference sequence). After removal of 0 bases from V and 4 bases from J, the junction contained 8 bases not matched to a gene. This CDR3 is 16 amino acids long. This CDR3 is CASSLSPGGVRETQYF. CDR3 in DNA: TGTGCCAGCAGTTTATCCCCAGGGGGAGTGAGAGAGACCCAGTACTTC.

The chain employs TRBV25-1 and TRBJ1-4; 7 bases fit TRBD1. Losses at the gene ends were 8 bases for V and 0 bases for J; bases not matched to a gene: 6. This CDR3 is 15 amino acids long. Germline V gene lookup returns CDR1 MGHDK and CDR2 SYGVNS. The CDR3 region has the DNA TGTGCCAGCTCCCGGGACAGCGCAACTAATGAAAAACTGTTTTTT. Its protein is CASSRDSATNEKLFF.

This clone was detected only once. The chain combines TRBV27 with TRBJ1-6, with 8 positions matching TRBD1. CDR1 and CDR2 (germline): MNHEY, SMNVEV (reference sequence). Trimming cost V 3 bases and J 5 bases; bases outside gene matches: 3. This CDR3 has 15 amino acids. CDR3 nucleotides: TGTGCCAGCAGTTTCATACAGGGGGATAATTCACCCCTCCACTTT. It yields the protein CASSFIQGDNSPLHF.

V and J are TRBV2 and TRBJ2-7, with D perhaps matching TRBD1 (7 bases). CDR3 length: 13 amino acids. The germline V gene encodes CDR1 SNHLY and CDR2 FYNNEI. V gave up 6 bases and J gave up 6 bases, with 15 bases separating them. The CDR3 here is CASSPDREAEQYF. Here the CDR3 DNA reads TGTGCCAGCAGCCCCGACAGGGAGGCCGAGCAGTACTTC.

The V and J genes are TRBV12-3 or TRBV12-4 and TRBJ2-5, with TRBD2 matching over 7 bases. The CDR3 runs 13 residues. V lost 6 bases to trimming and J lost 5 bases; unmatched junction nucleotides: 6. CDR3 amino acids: CASSPTSRETQYF. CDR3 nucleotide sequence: TGTGCCAGCAGCCCGACTAGCAGGGAGACCCAGTACTTC.

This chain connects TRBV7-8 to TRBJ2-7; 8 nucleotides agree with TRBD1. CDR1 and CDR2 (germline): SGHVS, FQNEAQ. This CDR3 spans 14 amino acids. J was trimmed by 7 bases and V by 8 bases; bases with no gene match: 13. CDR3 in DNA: TGTGCCAGCGCAATTCGGCAGGGGGCTGAGGAGCAGTACTTC. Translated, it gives CASAIRQGAEEQYF.

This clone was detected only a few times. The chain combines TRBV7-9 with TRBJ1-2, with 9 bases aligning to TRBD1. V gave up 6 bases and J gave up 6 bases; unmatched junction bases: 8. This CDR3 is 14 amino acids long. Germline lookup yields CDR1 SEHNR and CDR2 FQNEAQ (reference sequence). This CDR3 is CASSRGQGKDGYTF. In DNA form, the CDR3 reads TGTGCCAGCAGTCGAGGACAGGGGAAGGATGGCTACACCTTC.

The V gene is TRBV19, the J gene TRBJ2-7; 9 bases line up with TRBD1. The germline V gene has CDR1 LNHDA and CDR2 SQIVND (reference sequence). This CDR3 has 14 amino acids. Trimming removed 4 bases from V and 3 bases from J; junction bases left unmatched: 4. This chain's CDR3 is CASSRGTGSYEQYF. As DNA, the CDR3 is TGTGCCAGTAGTAGGGGGACAGGGAGCTACGAGCAGTACTTC.

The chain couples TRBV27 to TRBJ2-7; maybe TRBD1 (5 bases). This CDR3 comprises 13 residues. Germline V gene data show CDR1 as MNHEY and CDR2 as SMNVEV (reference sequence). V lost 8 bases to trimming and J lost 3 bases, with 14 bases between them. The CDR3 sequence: CASWSTDSYEQYF. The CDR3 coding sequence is TGTGCCAGCTGGTCAACCGACAGCTACGAGCAGTACTTC.

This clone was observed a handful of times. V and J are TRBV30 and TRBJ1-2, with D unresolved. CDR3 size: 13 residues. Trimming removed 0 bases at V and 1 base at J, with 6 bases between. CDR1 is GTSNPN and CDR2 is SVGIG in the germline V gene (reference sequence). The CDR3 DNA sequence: TGTGCCTGGAGTGTACATGATAACTATGGCTACACCTTC. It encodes CAWSVHDNYGYTF.

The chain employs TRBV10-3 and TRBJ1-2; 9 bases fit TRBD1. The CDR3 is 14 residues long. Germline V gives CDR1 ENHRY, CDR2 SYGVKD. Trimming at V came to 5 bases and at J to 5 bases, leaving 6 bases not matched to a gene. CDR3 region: CAISRDRVEYGYTF. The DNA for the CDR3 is TGTGCCATCAGTCGGGACAGGGTGGAGTATGGCTACACCTTC.

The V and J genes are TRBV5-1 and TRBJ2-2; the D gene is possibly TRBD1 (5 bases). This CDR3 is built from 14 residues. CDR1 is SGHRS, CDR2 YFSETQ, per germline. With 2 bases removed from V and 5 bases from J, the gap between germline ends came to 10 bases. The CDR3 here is CASSFQGGTGELFF. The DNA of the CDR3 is TGCGCCAGCAGCTTTCAGGGTGGGACCGGGGAGCTGTTTTTT. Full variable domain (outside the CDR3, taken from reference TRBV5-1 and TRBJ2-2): KAGVTQTPRYLIKTRGQQVTLSCSPISGHRSVSWYQQTPGQGLQFLFEYFSETQRNKGNFPGRFSGRQFSNSRSEMNVSTLELGDSALYLCASSFQGGTGELFFGEGSRLTVL.

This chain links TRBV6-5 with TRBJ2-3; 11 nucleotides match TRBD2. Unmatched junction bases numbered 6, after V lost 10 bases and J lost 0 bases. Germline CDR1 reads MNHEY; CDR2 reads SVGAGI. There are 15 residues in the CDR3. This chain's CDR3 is CATFSGRVSTDTQYF. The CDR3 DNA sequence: TGTGCCACCTTTAGCGGGAGGGTGAGCACAGATACGCAGTATTTT.

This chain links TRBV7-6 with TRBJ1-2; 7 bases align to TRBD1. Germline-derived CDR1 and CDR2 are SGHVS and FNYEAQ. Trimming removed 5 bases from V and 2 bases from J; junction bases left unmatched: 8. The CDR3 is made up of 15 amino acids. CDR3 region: CASSPRDSQNYGYTF. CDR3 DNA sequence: TGTGCCAGCAGCCCAAGGGACAGCCAGAACTATGGCTACACCTTC. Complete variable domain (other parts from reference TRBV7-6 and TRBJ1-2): GAGVSQSPRYKVTKRGQDVALRCDPISGHVSLYWYRQALGQGPEFLTYFNYEAQQDKSGLPNDRFSAERPEGSISTLTIQRTEQRDSAMYRCASSPRDSQNYGYTFGSGTRLTVV.

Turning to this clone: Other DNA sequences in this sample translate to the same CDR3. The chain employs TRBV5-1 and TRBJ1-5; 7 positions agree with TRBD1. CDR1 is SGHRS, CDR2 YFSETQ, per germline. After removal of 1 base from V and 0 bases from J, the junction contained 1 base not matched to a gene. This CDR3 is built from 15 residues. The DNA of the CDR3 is TGCGCCAGCAGCTTGACAGGGGTTAGCAATCAGCCCCAGCATTTT. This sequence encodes CASSLTGVSNQPQHF.

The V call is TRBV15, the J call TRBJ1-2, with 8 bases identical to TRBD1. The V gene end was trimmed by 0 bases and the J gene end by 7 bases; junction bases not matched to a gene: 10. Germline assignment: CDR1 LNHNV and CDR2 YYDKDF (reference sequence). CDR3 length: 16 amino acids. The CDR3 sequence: CATSRDREGDRRGYTF. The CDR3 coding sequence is TGTGCCACCAGCAGAGATCGAGAGGGGGACAGGCGTGGCTACACCTTC.

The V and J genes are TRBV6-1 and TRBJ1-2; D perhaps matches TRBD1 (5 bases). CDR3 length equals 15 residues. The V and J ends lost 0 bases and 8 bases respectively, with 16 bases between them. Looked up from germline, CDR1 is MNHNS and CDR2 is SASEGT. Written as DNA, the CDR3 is TGTGCCAGCAGTGAAGCGGCAGGGAGGGCTAGGGGCTACACCTTC. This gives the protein CASSEAAGRARGYTF.

The CDR3 spells CASSYVFHEQFF. DNA of the CDR3: TGTGCCAGCAGTTACGTCTTCCATGAGCAGTTCTTC. V is TRBV6-2 or TRBV6-3 and J is TRBJ2-1; no clear D. This CDR3 has 12 residues. Between the trimmed V and J ends, which lost 2 bases and 8 bases, there was a span of 7 bases. Germline values: CDR1 MNHEY, CDR2 SVGEGT.

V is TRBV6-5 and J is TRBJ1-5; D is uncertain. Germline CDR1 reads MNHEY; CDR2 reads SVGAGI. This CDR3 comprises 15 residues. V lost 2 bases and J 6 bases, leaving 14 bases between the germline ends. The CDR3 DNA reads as TGTGCCAGCAGTTACGGGCGAACCCCAGGTCAGCCCCAGCATTTT. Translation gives CASSYGRTPGQPQHF.

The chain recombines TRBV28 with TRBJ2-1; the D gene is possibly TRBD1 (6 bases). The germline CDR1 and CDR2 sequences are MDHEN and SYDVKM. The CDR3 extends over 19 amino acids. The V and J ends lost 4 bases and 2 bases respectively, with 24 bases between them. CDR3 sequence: CASSSRDKGYAFTYNEQFF. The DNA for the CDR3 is TGTGCCAGCAGTTCTCGGGACAAGGGTTACGCATTTACCTACAATGAGCAGTTCTTC.

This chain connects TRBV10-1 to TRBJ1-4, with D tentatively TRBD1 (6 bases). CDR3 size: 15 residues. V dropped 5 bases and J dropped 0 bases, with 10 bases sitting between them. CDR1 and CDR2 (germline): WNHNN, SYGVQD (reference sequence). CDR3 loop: CASSPGQTTNEKLFF. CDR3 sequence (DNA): TGCGCCAGCAGTCCCGGACAGACAACTAATGAAAAACTGTTTTTT.

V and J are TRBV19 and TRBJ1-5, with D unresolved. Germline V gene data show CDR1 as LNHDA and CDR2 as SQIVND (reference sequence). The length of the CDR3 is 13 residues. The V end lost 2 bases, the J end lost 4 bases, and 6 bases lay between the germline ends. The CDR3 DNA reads TGTGCCAGTAGTATACGAGAGAATCAGCCCCAGCATTTT. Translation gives CASSIRENQPQHF.

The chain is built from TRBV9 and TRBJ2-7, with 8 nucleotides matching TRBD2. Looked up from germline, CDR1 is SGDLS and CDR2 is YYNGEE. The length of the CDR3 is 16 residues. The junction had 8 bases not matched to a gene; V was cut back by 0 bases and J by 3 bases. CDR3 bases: TGTGCCAGCAGCGTAGGCGGAACGGGGGGGTTCTACGAGCAGTACTTC. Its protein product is CASSVGGTGGFYEQYF. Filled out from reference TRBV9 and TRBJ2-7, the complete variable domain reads DSGVTQTPKHLITATGQRVTLRCSPRSGDLSVYWYQQSLDQGLQFLIQYYNGEERAKGNILERFSAQQFPDLHSELNLSSLELGDSALYFCASSVGGTGGFYEQYFGPGTRLTVT.

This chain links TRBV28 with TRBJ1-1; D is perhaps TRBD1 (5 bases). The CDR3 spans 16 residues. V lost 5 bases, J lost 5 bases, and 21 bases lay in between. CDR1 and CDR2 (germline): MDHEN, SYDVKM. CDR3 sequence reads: CASSPGGLISGTEAFF. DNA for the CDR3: TGTGCCAGCAGTCCCGGGGGACTTATAAGCGGGACTGAAGCTTTCTTT. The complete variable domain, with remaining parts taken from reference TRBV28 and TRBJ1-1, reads DVKVTQSSRYLVKRTGEKVFLECVQDMDHENMFWYRQDPGLGLRLIYFSYDVKMKEKGDIPEGYSVSREKKERFSLILESASTNQTSMYLCASSPGGLISGTEAFFGQGTRLTVV.